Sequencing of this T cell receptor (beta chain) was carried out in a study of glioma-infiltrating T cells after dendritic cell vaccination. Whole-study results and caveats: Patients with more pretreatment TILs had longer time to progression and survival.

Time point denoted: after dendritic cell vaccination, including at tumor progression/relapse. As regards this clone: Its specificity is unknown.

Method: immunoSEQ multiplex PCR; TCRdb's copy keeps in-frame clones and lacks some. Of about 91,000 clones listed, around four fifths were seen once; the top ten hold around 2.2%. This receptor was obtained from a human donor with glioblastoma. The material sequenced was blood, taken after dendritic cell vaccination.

Here the CDR3 DNA reads TGTGCCAGCAGCCAGTCCCCGGGACTAGACTCCAATGAGCAGTTCTTC. Its translation is CASSQSPGLDSNEQFF. The chain is built from TRBV14 and TRBJ2-1; 8 nucleotides line up with TRBD2. Per the germline V gene, CDR1 is SGHDN and CDR2 is FVKESK. Losses at the gene ends were 3 bases for V and 6 bases for J; bases not matched to a gene: 10. This CDR3 has 16 amino acids.